Below, 26 T cell receptor beta chains from the same sample are listed, as sequenced in a study of T cell repertoires in cytomegalovirus infection. TCRdb re-called the reads through MiXCR, storing one row per CDR3 protein. The table records 450,000 to 650,000 distinct CDR3 sequences, less than 30% of them present only once. The source material was PBMCs. The source is a human donor in good health (CMV status not recorded). Some clones in this sample may be carry-over from other donors' samples.

The rearrangement links TRBV7-8 to TRBJ1-5; D is uncertain. The CDR3 is 15 amino acids. Per the germline V gene, CDR1 is SGHVS and CDR2 is FQNEAQ. The ends were cut back, 5 bases at V and 5 bases at J, with 16 bases in the middle. The CDR3 bases are TGTGCCAGCAGCCCTGAGCCAGGCCTTTATCAGCCCCAGCATTTT. Protein: CASSPEPGLYQPQHF.

This clonotype showed up just a few times. This chain joins TRBV11-2 and TRBJ2-7, with TRBD1 matching 7 bases. V lost 4 bases to trimming and J lost 2 bases; unmatched junction nucleotides: 11. The CDR3 is 16 amino acids. The germline V gene has CDR1 SGHAT and CDR2 FQNNGV. CDR3 coding DNA: TGTGCCAGCAGCTCCCACAGACAGGGTGCGGCCTACGAGCAGTACTTC. It yields the protein CASSSHRQGAAYEQYF.

The rearrangement links TRBV19 to TRBJ2-1, with D perhaps matching TRBD2 (6 bases). The CDR3 covers 18 residues. Per the germline V gene, CDR1 is LNHDA and CDR2 is SQIVND (reference sequence). Trimming pared 1 base from V and 0 bases from J, leaving 16 bases between. The CDR3 sequence: CASSIGYGGMSSYNEQFF. The DNA of the CDR3 is TGTGCCAGTAGTATAGGGTATGGCGGGATGAGCTCCTACAATGAGCAGTTCTTC. Full variable domain (outside the CDR3, taken from reference TRBV19 and TRBJ2-1): DGGITQSPKYLFRKEGQNVTLSCEQNLNHDAMYWYRQDPGQGLRLIYYSQIVNDFQKGDIAEGYSVSREKKESFPLTVTSAQKNPTAFYLCASSIGYGGMSSYNEQFFGPGTRLTVL.

The chain links TRBV7-2 to TRBJ2-7; D not resolved. The V gene lost 5 bases and the J gene lost 4 bases, with 9 bases spanning the gap. The CDR3 has 12 amino acids. Germline loops: CDR1 SGHTA, CDR2 FQGNSA. CDR3 amino acids: CASSPYGYEQYF. The CDR3 region has the DNA TGTGCCAGCAGCCCGTACGGGTACGAGCAGTACTTC.

The chain combines TRBV19 with TRBJ2-2, with D unresolved. This CDR3 contains 15 residues. Trimming removed 3 bases from V and 4 bases from J, with 12 bases in between. Germline CDR1 reads LNHDA; CDR2 reads SQIVND (reference sequence). CDR3 residues: CASSITPQTTGELFF. DNA for the CDR3: TGTGCCAGTAGTATTACCCCACAGACCACCGGGGAGCTGTTTTTT.

This clonotype appeared a few times. The chain couples TRBV2 to TRBJ1-5; D call uncertain. V was trimmed by 4 bases and J by 7 bases, leaving 14 bases between them. The CDR3 has 14 residues. Germline loops: CDR1 SNHLY, CDR2 FYNNEI. In DNA, the CDR3 is TGTGCCAGCAGTGTCGGTCGACTTGGGCAGCCCCAGCATTTT. It yields the protein CASSVGRLGQPQHF.

This clonotype showed up many times. The V and J genes are TRBV7-2 and TRBJ2-7, with 12 nucleotides matching TRBD2. Germline V CDR1 and CDR2: SGHTA, FQGNSA. CDR3 length: 15 amino acids. V shed 5 bases and J 6 bases; nucleotides not matched to a gene: 8. CDR3 coding DNA: TGTGCCAGCAGCCCTACGACTAGCGGGAGAGCCGAGCAGTACTTC. This codes for CASSPTTSGRAEQYF.

The rearrangement links TRBV20-1 to TRBJ2-2, with 9 bases aligning to TRBD2. The germline V gene has CDR1 DFQATT and CDR2 SNEGSKA (reference sequence). There are 14 residues in the CDR3. V shed 5 bases, J shed 7 bases, and the junction held 8 bases outside the gene matches. CDR3: CSAPLAGADGELFF. For the CDR3, the DNA is TGCAGTGCTCCCTTAGCGGGAGCCGACGGGGAGCTGTTTTTT.

This clonotype was seen a few times. The CDR3 loop reads CASSLGVKAFF. The CDR3, as DNA: TGTGCCAGCAGCTTAGGAGTCAAGGCGTTCTTC. The rearrangement joins TRBV11-2 to TRBJ2-1, with no clear D. In germline, CDR1 is SGHAT, CDR2 FQNNGV. This CDR3 region has 11 residues. Trimming left V 1 base short and J 15 bases short, with 10 bases between.

This clonotype was seen a handful of times. V and J are TRBV5-1 and TRBJ1-1; 9 bases match TRBD1. The length of the CDR3 is 16 residues. Germline V gene sequence: CDR1 SGHRS, CDR2 YFSETQ. The junction had 5 bases not matched to a gene; V was cut back by 2 bases and J by 0 bases. The CDR3 reads CASSLGWTGVNTEAFF. CDR3 nucleotide sequence: TGCGCCAGCAGCTTAGGCTGGACAGGGGTGAACACTGAAGCTTTCTTT.

For this clonotype: A much larger clone lies one base from this, so it may be a read error. V usage is TRBV5-5 and J usage is TRBJ1-1; D call uncertain. The ends were cut back, 3 bases at V and 1 base at J, with 4 bases in the middle. The germline V gene has CDR1 SGHKS and CDR2 YYEKEE (reference sequence). The CDR3 has 12 amino acids. The CDR3: CASSWANTEAFF. The CDR3 bases are TGTGCCAGCAGCTGGGCGAACACTGAAGCTTTCTTT.

The chain employs TRBV6-1 and TRBJ1-5; 7 nucleotides agree with TRBD1. V trimming: 7 bases; J trimming: 5 bases; junction bases outside the gene matches: 11. The CDR3 has 15 residues. From germline, CDR1 is MNHNS and CDR2 SASEGT. The CDR3 DNA sequence: TGTGCCAGCATGACAGCGACAGGGCTGTATCAGCCCCAGCATTTT. Translation gives CASMTATGLYQPQHF.

This clonotype was detected only a few times. The V gene is TRBV20-1, the J gene TRBJ2-7, with 7 bases matching TRBD1. The CDR3 covers 14 residues. Germline V gives CDR1 DFQATT, CDR2 SNEGSKA (reference sequence). The V and J ends lost 0 bases and 5 bases, in that order; junction bases with no gene match: 7. CDR3 in DNA: TGCAGTGCTAGAGATCCGAGGGGGCGGGACGAGCAGTACTTC. Translating gives CSARDPRGRDEQYF.

The chain joins TRBV7-2 to TRBJ2-7; 10 bases are shared with TRBD2. Looked up from germline, CDR1 is SGHTA and CDR2 is FQGNSA. The CDR3 sequence is 15 residues long. Trimming at V came to 5 bases and at J to 4 bases, leaving 8 bases not matched to a gene. The CDR3 protein is CASSRRAGGPYEQYF. The CDR3 DNA sequence: TGTGCCAGCAGCCGGAGAGCGGGAGGGCCGTACGAGCAGTACTTC.

The chain is built from TRBV19 and TRBJ2-3, with 15 bases that match TRBD2. With 6 bases clipped from V and 0 bases from J, the junction kept 7 bases outside the gene matches. Germline CDR1 is LNHDA and CDR2 is SQIVND (reference sequence). The CDR3 has 18 residues. CDR3 bases: TGTGCCAGTAGCACAGGACTAGCGGGAGGGTCTAGCACAGATACGCAGTATTTT. Protein sequence: CASSTGLAGGSSTDTQYF.

This clonotype was observed at least ten times. The chain is built from TRBV19 and TRBJ1-5, with TRBD1 matching over 9 bases. There are 15 residues in the CDR3. V was pared by 7 bases and J by 2 bases, with 6 bases of the junction left unmatched. Germline CDR1 LNHDA, CDR2 SQIVND (reference sequence). CDR3 coding DNA: TGTGCCAGTAAGGACAGGGGAGGGGGCAATCAGCCCCAGCATTTT. Translation gives CASKDRGGGNQPQHF.

This clonotype was observed at least ten times. The genes are TRBV7-9 and TRBJ1-5, with unresolved D. CDR1 and CDR2 from the germline V gene are SEHNR and FQNEAQ (reference sequence). The length of the CDR3 is 15 residues. The germline V and J ends were trimmed by 1 base and 4 bases, with 11 bases remaining between them. Written as DNA, the CDR3 is TGTGCCAGCAGCTTAGGAAGGCCCGGGAATCAGCCCCAGCATTTT. Translating it yields CASSLGRPGNQPQHF.

This clonotype was seen a few times. The V and J genes are TRBV7-8 and TRBJ2-1; D possibly corresponds to TRBD2 (6 bases). The CDR3 length is 15 residues. Germline loops: CDR1 SGHVS, CDR2 FQNEAQ. V was shortened by 3 bases and J by 8 bases, with 17 bases between the two germline ends. The CDR3 nucleotides are TGTGCCAGCAGCTTCTCTCCCCCACTAGCCCATGAGCAGTTCTTC. It yields the protein CASSFSPPLAHEQFF.

This chain joins TRBV29-1 and TRBJ1-3; TRBD1 matches at 7 bases. Germline V gene data show CDR1 as SQVTM and CDR2 as ANQGSEA. CDR3 size: 13 residues. Trimming cost V 7 bases and J 2 bases; bases outside gene matches: 5. The CDR3 sequence: CSGQTGPGNTIYF. The CDR3 DNA is TGCAGCGGACAGACAGGGCCTGGAAACACCATATATTTT.

V is TRBV6-5 and J is TRBJ2-5; the match to TRBD2 covers 13 bases. The CDR3 totals 15 residues. The V gene end was trimmed by 7 bases and the J gene end by 5 bases; junction bases not matched to a gene: 7. CDR1 and CDR2 from the germline V gene are MNHEY and SVGAGI. In nucleotides, the CDR3 is TGTGCCAGCACTAGACTAGCGGGAGGTTCGGAGACCCAGTACTTC. This translates into CASTRLAGGSETQYF.

Comment on this clonotype: This clone may be a read error of a much larger clone one base away. V gene TRBV7-2 combines with J gene TRBJ1-2, with D maybe TRBD1 (6 bases). The CDR3 extends over 14 amino acids. Germline V gene data show CDR1 as SGHTA and CDR2 as FQGNSA. CDR3 in DNA: TGTGCCAGCGGCTTAACCCAGGGGTCCTATGGCTACACCTTC. Its protein product is CASGLTQGSYGYTF.

This chain joins TRBV7-6 and TRBJ1-3, with a possible D match to TRBD1 (5 bases). This CDR3 comprises 15 residues. Germline values: CDR1 SGHVS, CDR2 FNYEAQ. Trimming stripped 1 base from V and 0 bases from J, with 7 bases between. The CDR3 is CASSLGGFSGNTIYF. The CDR3 DNA follows: TGTGCCAGCAGCTTAGGGGGCTTCTCTGGAAACACCATATATTTT. Supplemented by reference TRBV7-6 and TRBJ1-3, the full variable domain reads GAGVSQSPRYKVTKRGQDVALRCDPISGHVSLYWYRQALGQGPEFLTYFNYEAQQDKSGLPNDRFSAERPEGSISTLTIQRTEQRDSAMYRCASSLGGFSGNTIYFGEGSWLTVV.

The chain joins TRBV15 to TRBJ2-1, with unresolved D. The CDR3 runs 12 residues. Germline CDR1 and CDR2: LNHNV and YYDKDF (reference sequence). Between the trimmed V and J ends, which lost 5 bases and 10 bases, there was a span of 12 bases. DNA of the CDR3: TGTGCCACCAGCTCTGAATCCGTGGAGCAGTTCTTC. It is translated as CATSSESVEQFF.

This clonotype showed up just once. This chain connects TRBV5-1 to TRBJ1-1; D unresolved. The CDR3 contains 13 residues. Trimming pared 4 bases from V and 3 bases from J, leaving 10 bases between. Germline values: CDR1 SGHRS, CDR2 YFSETQ. CDR3 coding DNA: TGCGCCAGCAGCCCTAGATGGGACACTGAAGCTTTCTTT. Translating it yields CASSPRWDTEAFF.

About this clonotype: The CDR3 does not end in the conserved phenylalanine or tryptophan, so this is likely a read error. V is TRBV4-1 and J is TRBJ2-7, with D maybe TRBD2 (6 bases). CDR3 length equals 15 residues. V lost 1 base to trimming and J lost 2 bases, with 12 bases between them. Germline V lookup: CDR1 MGHRA, CDR2 YSYEKL. The CDR3 bases are TGCGCCAGCAGCCAAGGTCTAGCGACAACCTACGAGCAGTACGAC. Translating gives CASSQGLATTYEQYD.

In this sample, this clonotype turned up many times. The chain employs TRBV12-3 or TRBV12-4 and TRBJ2-1, with a possible D match to TRBD1 (6 bases). CDR3 length equals 15 residues. V lost 6 bases, J lost 4 bases, and 16 bases lay in between. CDR3 sequence reads: CASSRILGGYNEQFF. The CDR3 DNA reads as TGTGCCAGCAGCCGTATCTTAGGGGGTTACAATGAGCAGTTCTTC.